The entry that follows covers one T cell receptor beta chain sequence. Its specificity is not known. Roughly 280 ng DNA, some 30,000 T cell genomes, went into unsorted PBMC replicate PCRs. Bulk PBMC genomic DNA spanned ten immunoSEQ deep plates. TCRdb's table, derived via immunoSEQ multiplex PCR, lists solely in-frame clones and lacks some. The table includes over 95,000 clones, approximately 44% detected once. The record originates from a study of shared clonotypes between healthy human individuals. Overall study results and limits: Having only a few donors restricted how much genetic and exposure-history diversity was captured.

Material for sequencing was PBMCs. This receptor was taken from a woman in her forties in good health. Some clones in this sample may be carry-over from other donors' samples.

The CDR3 loop reads CSVESRSYEQYF. The CDR3 nucleotides read TGCAGCGTTGAATCGCGATCCTACGAGCAGTACTTC. This rearrangement joins TRBV29-1 to TRBJ2-7; unclear D gene. CDR1 SQVTM and CDR2 ANQGSEA come from the germline V gene. Trimming left V 2 bases short and J 1 base short, with 6 bases between. This CDR3 is built from 12 residues.